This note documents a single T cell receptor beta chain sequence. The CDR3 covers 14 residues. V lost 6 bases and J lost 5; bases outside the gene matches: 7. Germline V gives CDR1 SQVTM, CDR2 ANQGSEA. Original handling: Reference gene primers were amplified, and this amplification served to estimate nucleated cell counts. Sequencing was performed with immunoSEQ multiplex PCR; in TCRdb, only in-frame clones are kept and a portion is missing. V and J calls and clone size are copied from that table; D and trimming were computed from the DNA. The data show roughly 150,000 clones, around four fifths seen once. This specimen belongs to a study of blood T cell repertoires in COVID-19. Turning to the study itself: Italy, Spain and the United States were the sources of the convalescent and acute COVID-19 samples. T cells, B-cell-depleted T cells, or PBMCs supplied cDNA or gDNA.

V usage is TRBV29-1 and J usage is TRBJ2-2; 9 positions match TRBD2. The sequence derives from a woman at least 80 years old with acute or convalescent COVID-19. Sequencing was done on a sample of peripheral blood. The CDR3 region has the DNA TGCAGCGTAGCCATAGCGGGGGCGACCGGGGAGCTGTTTTTT. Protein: CSVAIAGATGELFF.